The T cell receptor beta chain under discussion was sequenced for a study of technical replicates of blood from a handful of donors. Germline CDR1 LNHDA, CDR2 SQIVND (reference sequence). The CDR3 sequence is 13 residues long. V was trimmed by 1 base and J by 3 bases, leaving 4 bases between them. Assay: immunoSEQ multiplex PCR; the TCRdb copy retains only in-frame clones and omits some. This repertoire shows fewer than 80,000 clones, approximately 89% found once; its top ten account for around 4.8%. This TCR derives from a human donor in good health. Some clones in this sample may be carry-over from other donors' samples. The sequencing sample was made of PBMCs. The rearrangement uses TRBV19 and TRBJ2-1; D not certain. Written as DNA, the CDR3 is TGTGCCAGTAGTATAGCCATCTACAATGAGCAGTTCTTC. Amino acids: CASSIAIYNEQFF.